This T cell receptor (beta chain) comes out of a study of blood T cell repertoires in COVID-19. Germline CDR1 MNHEY, CDR2 SMNVEV (reference sequence). The CDR3 consists of 14 residues. With 7 bases removed from V and 5 bases from J, the gap between germline ends came to 14 bases. Profiled with immunoSEQ multiplex PCR; TCRdb holds only in-frame clones, not every one. The sample comprises around 97,000 clones, about 85% of which are singletons, and approximately 3.1% rests with the top ten. The gene calls are TRBV27 and TRBJ1-4, with no clear D. Sequencing was carried out using peripheral blood. This receptor was taken from a man between 50 and 59 years old in a cohort sampled during active COVID-19. The CDR3 loop reads CASTSGLLNEKLFF. The CDR3 DNA is TGTGCCAGCACCTCAGGACTGTTGAATGAAAAACTGTTTTTT.